This passage covers 7 T cell receptor beta chains from one sample sequenced in a study of cytotoxic CD8 clonotypes in ibrutinib-treated CLL. Libraries were prepared by immunoSEQ multiplex PCR; TCRdb keeps only in-frame clonotypes and omits some of them. The repertoire holds roughly 250,000 clones, with 70% as singletons. Source: PBMCs, taken after 24 months of ibrutinib treatment. These receptors were collected from a human donor with chronic lymphocytic leukemia.

The rearrangement uses TRBV5-1 and TRBJ2-6, with 7 bases aligning to TRBD1. The V gene end was trimmed by 5 bases and the J gene end by 2 bases; junction bases not matched to a gene: 4. This CDR3 has 15 amino acids. Looked up from germline, CDR1 is SGHRS and CDR2 is YFSETQ. The CDR3 DNA is TGCGCCAGCAGTTCCCAGGGGGCTGGGGCCAACGTCCTGACTTTC. This translates into CASSSQGAGANVLTF.

The J gene is TRBJ2-1, the V gene TRBV11-3; 10 nucleotides line up with TRBD2. Germline loops: CDR1 SGHNT, CDR2 YENEEA. Trimming at V came to 5 bases and at J to 6 bases, leaving 7 bases not matched to a gene. This CDR3 has 15 amino acids. CDR3 sequence (DNA): TGTGCCAGCAGCCCCACTAGCGGGAATTCCAATGAGCAGTTCTTC. Encoded protein: CASSPTSGNSNEQFF.

The rearrangement joins TRBV5-4 to TRBJ2-3; D is unclear. Trimming cost V 5 bases and J 2 bases, with 15 bases left between them. The germline CDR1 and CDR2 sequences are SGHNT and YYREEE (reference sequence). This CDR3 has 15 residues. CDR3 sequence reads: CASSLVSGDTDTQYF. The CDR3 coding sequence is TGTGCCAGCAGTCTGGTCTCCGGAGACACAGATACGCAGTATTTT.

The V call is TRBV28, the J call TRBJ2-7; a weak D match, TRBD1 (5 bases). The germline V gene has CDR1 MDHEN and CDR2 SYDVKM. Trimming took 3 bases from V and 0 from J, leaving 9 bases between them. This CDR3 has 14 residues. The CDR3 loop is CASSFRAHSYEQYF. In DNA, the CDR3 is TGTGCCAGCAGTTTCAGGGCCCACTCCTACGAGCAGTACTTC.

This chain links TRBV19 with TRBJ1-1; no firm D call. The germline gives CDR1 LNHDA, CDR2 SQIVND (reference sequence). Trimming removed 7 bases at V and 1 base at J, with 13 bases between. The CDR3 is 14 residues long. CDR3 coding DNA: TGTGCCAGTAAAAGGACCGAGACGAACACTGAAGCTTTCTTT. Translation gives CASKRTETNTEAFF.

The genes are TRBV5-1 and TRBJ2-7, with a tentative D call TRBD1 (6 bases). The ends were cut back, 7 bases at V and 5 bases at J, with 16 bases in the middle. The CDR3 runs to 13 residues. Germline V gene data show CDR1 as SGHRS and CDR2 as YFSETQ. CDR3 bases: TGCGCCAGCTCGTTGGAGAGGGGGAACGAGCAGTACTTC. Protein sequence: CASSLERGNEQYF.

The chain has TRBV10-1 and TRBJ1-2; D remains ambiguous. The germline V and J ends were trimmed by 4 bases and 5 bases, with 8 bases remaining between them. The CDR3 is 12 amino acids. The germline CDR1 and CDR2 sequences are WNHNN and SYGVQD (reference sequence). CDR3 nucleotides: TGCGCCAGCAGTGGACACCTGTATGGCTACACCTTC. Encoded protein: CASSGHLYGYTF.